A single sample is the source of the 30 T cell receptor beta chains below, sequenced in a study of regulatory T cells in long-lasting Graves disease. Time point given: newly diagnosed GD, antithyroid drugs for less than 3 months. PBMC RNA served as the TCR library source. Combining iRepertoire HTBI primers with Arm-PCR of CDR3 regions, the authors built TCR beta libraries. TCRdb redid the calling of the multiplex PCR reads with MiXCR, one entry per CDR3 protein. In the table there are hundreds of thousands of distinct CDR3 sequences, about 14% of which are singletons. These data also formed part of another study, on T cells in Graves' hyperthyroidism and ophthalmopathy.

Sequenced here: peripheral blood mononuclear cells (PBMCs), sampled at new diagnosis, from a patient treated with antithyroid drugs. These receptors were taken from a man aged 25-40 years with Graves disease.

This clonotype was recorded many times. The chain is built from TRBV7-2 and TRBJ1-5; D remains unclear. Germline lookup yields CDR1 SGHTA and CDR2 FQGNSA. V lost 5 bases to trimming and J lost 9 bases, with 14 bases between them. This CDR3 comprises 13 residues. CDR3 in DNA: TGTGCCAGCAGCCCTCGACGGTGGGGGCCCCAGCATTTT. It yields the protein CASSPRRWGPQHF.

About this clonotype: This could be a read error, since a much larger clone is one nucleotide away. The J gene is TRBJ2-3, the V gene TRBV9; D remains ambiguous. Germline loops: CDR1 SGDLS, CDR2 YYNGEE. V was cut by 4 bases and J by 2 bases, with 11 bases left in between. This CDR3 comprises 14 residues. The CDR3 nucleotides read TGTGCCAGCAGCTCCCGGACGGTCACAGATACGCAGTATTTT. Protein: CASSSRTVTDTQYF.

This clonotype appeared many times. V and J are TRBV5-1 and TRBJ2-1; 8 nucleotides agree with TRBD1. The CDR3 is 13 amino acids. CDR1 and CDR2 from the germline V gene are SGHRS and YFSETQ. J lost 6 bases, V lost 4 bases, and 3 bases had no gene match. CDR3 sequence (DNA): TGCGCCAGCAGCGTAGACAGGGGCAATGAGCAGTTCTTC. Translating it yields CASSVDRGNEQFF.

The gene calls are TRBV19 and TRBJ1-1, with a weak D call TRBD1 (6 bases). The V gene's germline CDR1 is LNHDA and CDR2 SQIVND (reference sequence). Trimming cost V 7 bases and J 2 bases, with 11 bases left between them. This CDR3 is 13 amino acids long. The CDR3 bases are TGTGCCAGTACCAAGACAGGAAACACTGAAGCTTTCTTT. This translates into CASTKTGNTEAFF.

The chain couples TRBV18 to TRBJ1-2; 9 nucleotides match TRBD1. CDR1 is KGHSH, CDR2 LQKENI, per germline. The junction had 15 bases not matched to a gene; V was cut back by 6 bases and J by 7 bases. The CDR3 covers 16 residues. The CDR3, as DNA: TGTGCCAGCTCGCCCATGGGCGGACAGGGGTTAACTGGCTACACCTTC. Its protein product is CASSPMGGQGLTGYTF.

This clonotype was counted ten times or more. Written as DNA, the CDR3 is TGTGCCAGTACTAGCGGGACTTACAATGAGCAGTTCTTC. Translated, it gives CASTSGTYNEQFF. The rearrangement joins TRBV12-3 or TRBV12-4 to TRBJ2-1; 10 bases are a match to TRBD2. This CDR3 has 13 residues. Trimming at V came to 9 bases and at J to 4 bases, leaving 3 bases not matched to a gene.

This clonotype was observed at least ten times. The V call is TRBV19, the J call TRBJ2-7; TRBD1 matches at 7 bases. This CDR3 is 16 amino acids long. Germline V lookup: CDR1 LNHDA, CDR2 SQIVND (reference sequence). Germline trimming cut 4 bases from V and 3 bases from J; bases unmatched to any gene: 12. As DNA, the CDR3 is TGTGCCAGTAGTACCCGGACAGGAGCAGGGATCTACGAGCAGTACTTC. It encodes CASSTRTGAGIYEQYF.

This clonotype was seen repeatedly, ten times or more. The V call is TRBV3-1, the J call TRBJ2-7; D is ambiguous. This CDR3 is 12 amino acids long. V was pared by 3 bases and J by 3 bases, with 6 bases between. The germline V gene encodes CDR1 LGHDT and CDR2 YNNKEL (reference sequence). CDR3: CASSQRNYEQYF. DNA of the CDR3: TGTGCCAGCAGCCAGAGAAACTACGAGCAGTACTTC.

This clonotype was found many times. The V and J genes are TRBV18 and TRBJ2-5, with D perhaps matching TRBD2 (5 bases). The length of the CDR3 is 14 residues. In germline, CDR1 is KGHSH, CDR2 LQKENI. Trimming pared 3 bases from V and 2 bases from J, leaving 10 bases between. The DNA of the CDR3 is TGTGCCAGCTCACCCCCGACTATTCAAGAGACCCAGTACTTC. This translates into CASSPPTIQETQYF.

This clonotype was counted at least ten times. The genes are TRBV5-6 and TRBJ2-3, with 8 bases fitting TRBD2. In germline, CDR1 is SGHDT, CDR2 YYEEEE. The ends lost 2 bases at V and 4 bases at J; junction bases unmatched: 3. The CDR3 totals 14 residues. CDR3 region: CASSLAGAPDTQYF. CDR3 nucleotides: TGTGCCAGCAGCTTAGCGGGAGCACCAGATACGCAGTATTTT.

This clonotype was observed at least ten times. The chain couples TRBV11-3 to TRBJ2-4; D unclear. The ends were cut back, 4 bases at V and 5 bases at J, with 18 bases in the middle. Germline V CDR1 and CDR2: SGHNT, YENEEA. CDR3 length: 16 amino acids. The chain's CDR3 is CASSYSSTASENIQYF. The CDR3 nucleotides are TGTGCCAGCAGCTACTCCTCGACTGCCTCCGAAAACATTCAGTACTTC. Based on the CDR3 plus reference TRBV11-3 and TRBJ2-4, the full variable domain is EAGVVQSPRYKIIEKKQPVAFWCNPISGHNTLYWYLQNLGQGPELLIRYENEEAVDDSQLPKDRFSAERLKGVDSTLKIQPAELGDSAVYLCASSYSSTASENIQYFGAGTRLSVL.

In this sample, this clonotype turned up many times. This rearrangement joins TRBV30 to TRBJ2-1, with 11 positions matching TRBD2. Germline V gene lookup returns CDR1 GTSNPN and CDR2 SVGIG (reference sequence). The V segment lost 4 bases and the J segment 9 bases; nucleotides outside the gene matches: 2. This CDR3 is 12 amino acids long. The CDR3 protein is CAWIGTSGEQFF. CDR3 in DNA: TGTGCCTGGATTGGGACTAGCGGTGAGCAGTTCTTC.

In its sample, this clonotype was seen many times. CDR3 amino acids: CASSRLGQMNTEAFF. In DNA, the CDR3 is TGTGCCAGCAGTCGTTTAGGACAGATGAACACTGAAGCTTTCTTT. This chain links TRBV27 with TRBJ1-1; D is perhaps TRBD1 (6 bases). Trimming took 5 bases from V and 0 from J, leaving 13 bases between them. The CDR3 is 15 amino acids. In germline, CDR1 is MNHEY, CDR2 SMNVEV (reference sequence).

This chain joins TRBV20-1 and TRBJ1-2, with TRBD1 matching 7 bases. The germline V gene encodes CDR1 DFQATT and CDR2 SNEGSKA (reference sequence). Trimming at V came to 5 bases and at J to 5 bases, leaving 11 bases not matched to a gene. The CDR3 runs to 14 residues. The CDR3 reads CSAEKGRGLYGYTF. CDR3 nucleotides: TGCAGTGCTGAAAAAGGCAGGGGGTTATATGGCTACACCTTC.

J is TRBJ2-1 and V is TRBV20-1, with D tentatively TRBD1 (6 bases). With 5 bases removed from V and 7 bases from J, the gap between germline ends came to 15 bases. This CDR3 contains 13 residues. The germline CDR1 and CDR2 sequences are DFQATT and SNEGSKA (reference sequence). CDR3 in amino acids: CSAYGQFGNEQFF. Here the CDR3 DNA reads TGCAGTGCTTACGGACAGTTCGGGAATGAGCAGTTCTTC.

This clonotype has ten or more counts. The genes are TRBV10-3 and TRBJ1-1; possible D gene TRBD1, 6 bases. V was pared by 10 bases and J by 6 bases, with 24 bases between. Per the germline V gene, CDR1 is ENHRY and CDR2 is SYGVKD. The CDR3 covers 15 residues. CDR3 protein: CATTGLSLSLAEAFF. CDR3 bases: TGTGCCACCACAGGGCTGTCCCTTTCCCTCGCTGAAGCTTTCTTT.

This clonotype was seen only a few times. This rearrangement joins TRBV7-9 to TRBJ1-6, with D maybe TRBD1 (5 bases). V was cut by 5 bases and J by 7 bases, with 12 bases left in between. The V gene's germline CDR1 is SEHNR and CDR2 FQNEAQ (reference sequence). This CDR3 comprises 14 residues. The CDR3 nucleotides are TGTGCCAGCAGCCCCGGGACTGAAAATTCACCCCTCCACTTT. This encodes CASSPGTENSPLHF. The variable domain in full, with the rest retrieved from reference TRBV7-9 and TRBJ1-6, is DTGVSQNPRHKITKRGQNVTFRCDPISEHNRLYWYRQTLGQGPEFLTYFQNEAQLEKSRLLSDRFSAERPKGSFSTLEIQRTEQGDSAMYLCASSPGTENSPLHFGNGTRLTVT.

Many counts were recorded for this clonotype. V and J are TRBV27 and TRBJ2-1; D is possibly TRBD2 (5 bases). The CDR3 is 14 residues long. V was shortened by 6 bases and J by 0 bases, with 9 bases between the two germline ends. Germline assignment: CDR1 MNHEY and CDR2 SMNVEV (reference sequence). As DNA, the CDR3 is TGTGCCAGCAGCCTGGACTTCTCCTACAATGAGCAGTTCTTC. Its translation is CASSLDFSYNEQFF.

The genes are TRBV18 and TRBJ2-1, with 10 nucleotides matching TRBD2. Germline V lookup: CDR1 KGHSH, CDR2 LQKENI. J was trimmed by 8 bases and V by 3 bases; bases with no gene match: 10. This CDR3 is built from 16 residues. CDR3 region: CASSPGSSGRGDEQFF. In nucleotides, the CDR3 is TGTGCCAGCTCACCGGGGTCTAGCGGGAGAGGGGATGAGCAGTTCTTC. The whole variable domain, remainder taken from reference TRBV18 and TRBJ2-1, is NAGVMQNPRHLVRRRGQEARLRCSPMKGHSHVYWYRQLPEEGLKFMVYLQKENIIDESGMPKERFSAEFPKEGPSILRIQQVVRGDSAAYFCASSPGSSGRGDEQFFGPGTRLTVL.

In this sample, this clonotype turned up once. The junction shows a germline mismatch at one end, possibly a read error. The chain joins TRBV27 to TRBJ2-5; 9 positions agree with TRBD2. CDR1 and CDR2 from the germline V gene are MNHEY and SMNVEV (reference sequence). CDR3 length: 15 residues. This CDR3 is CATSDLASGKETQYF. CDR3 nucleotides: TGTGCCACCAGTGATTTGGCTAGCGGGAAAGAGACCCAGTACTTC.

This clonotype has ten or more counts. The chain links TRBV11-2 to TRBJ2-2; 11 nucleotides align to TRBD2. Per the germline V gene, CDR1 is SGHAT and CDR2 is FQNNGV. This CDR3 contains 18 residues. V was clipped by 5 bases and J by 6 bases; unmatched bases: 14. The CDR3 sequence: CASSVTIAGGPVAGELFF. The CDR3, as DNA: TGTGCCAGCAGCGTTACCATAGCGGGAGGGCCGGTTGCCGGGGAGCTGTTTTTT.

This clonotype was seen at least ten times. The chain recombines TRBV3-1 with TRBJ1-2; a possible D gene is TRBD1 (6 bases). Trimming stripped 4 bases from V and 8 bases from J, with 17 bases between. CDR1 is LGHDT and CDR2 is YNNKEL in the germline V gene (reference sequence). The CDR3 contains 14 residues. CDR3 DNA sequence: TGTGCCAGCAGCCTGACGACAGGTCCGGGGGGCTACACCTTC. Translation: CASSLTTGPGGYTF.

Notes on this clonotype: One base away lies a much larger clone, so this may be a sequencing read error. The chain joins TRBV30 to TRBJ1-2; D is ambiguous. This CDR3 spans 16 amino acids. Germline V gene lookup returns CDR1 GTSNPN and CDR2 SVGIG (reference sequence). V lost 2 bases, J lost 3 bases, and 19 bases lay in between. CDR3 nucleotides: TGTGCCTGGAGTCCGCTTTCTGGGAGTTCGGACTATGGCTACACCTTC. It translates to CAWSPLSGSSDYGYTF.

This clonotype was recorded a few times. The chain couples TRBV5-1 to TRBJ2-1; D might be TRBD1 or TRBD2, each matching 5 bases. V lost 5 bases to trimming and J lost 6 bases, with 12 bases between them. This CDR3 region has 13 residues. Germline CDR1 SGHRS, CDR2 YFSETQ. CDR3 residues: CASRGVASNEQFF. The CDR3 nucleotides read TGCGCCAGCAGGGGGGTAGCATCCAATGAGCAGTTCTTC.

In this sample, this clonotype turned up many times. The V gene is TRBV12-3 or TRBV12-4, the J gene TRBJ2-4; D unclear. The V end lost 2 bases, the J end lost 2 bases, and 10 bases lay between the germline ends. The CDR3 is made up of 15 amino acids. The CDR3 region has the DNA TGTGCCAGCAGTTTATCCCGAAGACCCAAAAACATTCAGTACTTC. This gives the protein CASSLSRRPKNIQYF.

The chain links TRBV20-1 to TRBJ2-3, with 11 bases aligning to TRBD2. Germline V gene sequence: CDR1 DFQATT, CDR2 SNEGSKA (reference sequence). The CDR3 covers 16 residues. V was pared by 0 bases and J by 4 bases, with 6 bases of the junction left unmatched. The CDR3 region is CSARDETSGSSDTQYF. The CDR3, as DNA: TGCAGTGCTAGAGATGAAACTAGCGGGAGCTCAGATACGCAGTATTTT.

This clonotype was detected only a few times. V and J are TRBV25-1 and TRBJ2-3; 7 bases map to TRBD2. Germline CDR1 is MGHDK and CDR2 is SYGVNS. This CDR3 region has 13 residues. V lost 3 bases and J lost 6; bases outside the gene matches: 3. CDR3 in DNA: TGTGCCAGCAGTGATGGGGGGGTCGATACGCAGTATTTT. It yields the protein CASSDGGVDTQYF.

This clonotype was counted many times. Here the CDR3 reads CASIRSGGNQPQHF. Written as DNA, the CDR3 is TGTGCCAGCATTAGGTCAGGGGGCAATCAGCCCCAGCATTTT. The chain combines TRBV12-3 or TRBV12-4 with TRBJ1-5, with D maybe TRBD1 (6 bases). The CDR3 is made up of 14 amino acids. V shed 7 bases and J shed 2 bases, with 12 bases lying between them.

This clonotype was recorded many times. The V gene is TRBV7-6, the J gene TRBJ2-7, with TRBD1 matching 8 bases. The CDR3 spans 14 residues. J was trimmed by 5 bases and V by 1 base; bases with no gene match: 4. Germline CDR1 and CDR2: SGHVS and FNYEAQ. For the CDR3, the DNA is TGTGCCAGCAGCTTAGGAGGACAGGGCAACGAGCAGTACTTC. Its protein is CASSLGGQGNEQYF.

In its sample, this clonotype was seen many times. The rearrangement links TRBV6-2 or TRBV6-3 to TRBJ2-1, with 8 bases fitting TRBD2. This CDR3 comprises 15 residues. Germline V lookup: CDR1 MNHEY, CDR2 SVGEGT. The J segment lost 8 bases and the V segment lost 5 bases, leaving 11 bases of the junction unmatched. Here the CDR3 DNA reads TGTGCCAGCAGTGTATCCGGACTAGCAACACATGAGCAGTTCTTC. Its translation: CASSVSGLATHEQFF.